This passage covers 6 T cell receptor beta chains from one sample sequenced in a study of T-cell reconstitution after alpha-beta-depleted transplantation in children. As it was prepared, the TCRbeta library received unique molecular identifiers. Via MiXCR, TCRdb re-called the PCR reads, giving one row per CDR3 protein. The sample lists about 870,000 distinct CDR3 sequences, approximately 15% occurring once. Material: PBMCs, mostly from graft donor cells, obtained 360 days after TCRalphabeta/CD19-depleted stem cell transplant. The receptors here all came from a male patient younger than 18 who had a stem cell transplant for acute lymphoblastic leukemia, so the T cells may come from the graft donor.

CDR3: CASSFGLEIAYNEQFF. DNA of the CDR3: TGTGCCAGCAGTTTCGGACTAGAAATAGCCTACAATGAGCAGTTCTTC. The rearrangement uses TRBV27 and TRBJ2-1; 7 positions match TRBD2. The CDR3 is 16 residues long. V was pared by 3 bases and J by 2 bases, with 7 bases of the junction left unmatched. Germline V gives CDR1 MNHEY, CDR2 SMNVEV (reference sequence).

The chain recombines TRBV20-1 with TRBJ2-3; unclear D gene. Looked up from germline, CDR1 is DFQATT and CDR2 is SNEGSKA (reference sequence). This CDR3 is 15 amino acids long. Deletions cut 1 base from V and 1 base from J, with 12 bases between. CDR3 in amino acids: CSARVSRLGTDTQYF. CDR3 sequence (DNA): TGCAGTGCTAGAGTATCTAGACTTGGCACAGATACGCAGTATTTT.

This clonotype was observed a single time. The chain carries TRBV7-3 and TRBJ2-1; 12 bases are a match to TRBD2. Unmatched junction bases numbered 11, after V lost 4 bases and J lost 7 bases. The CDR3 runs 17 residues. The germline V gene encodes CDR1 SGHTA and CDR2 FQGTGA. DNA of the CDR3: TGTGCCAGCAGCTCCCGGACTAGCGGGACTAATGGGAATGAGCAGTTCTTC. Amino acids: CASSSRTSGTNGNEQFF.

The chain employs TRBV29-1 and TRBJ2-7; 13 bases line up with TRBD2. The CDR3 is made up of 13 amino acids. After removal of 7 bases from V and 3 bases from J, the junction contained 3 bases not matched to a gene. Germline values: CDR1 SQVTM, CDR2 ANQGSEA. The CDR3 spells CSAGTSGNYEQYF. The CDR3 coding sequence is TGCAGCGCCGGGACTAGCGGGAACTACGAGCAGTACTTC.

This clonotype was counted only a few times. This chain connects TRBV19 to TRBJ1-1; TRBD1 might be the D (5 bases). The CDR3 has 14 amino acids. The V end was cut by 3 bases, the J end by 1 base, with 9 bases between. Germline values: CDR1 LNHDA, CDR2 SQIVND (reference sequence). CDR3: CASSMDTENTEAFF. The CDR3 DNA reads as TGTGCCAGTAGTATGGACACGGAGAACACTGAAGCTTTCTTT. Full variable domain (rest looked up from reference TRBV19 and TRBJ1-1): DGGITQSPKYLFRKEGQNVTLSCEQNLNHDAMYWYRQDPGQGLRLIYYSQIVNDFQKGDIAEGYSVSREKKESFPLTVTSAQKNPTAFYLCASSMDTENTEAFFGQGTRLTVV.

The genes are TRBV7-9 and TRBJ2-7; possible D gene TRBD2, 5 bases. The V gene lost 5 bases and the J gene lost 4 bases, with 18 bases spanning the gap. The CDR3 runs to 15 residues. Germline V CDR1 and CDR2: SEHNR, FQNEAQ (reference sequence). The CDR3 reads CASSPSGLAGYEQYF. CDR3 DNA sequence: TGTGCCAGCAGCCCCTCTGGACTCGCTGGGTACGAGCAGTACTTC.